This is a list of T cell receptor beta chains from one sample in a study of control samples from healthy donors and cancer patients. Clones were sequenced by immunoSEQ multiplex PCR, and TCRdb holds only the in-frame ones, with some missing. Of tens of thousands of clones in the sample, roughly 94% were seen once. The sequencing sample was made of blood. The source is a woman aged 18-29 years in good health. The CDR3 runs from the conserved cysteine through the conserved F or W. A D gene is named only where the DNA matches it firmly. Where a row states a size, it is once, few, many or the class of an expanded clone; other rows omit it.

clone size	D gene	J gene	V gene	CDR3 protein	CDR3 DNA
-	TRBD1	TRBJ1-1	TRBV6-1	CASSEARNRRGLNTEAFF	TGTGCCAGCAGTGAAGCCCGTAATCGCAGGGGGCTGAACACTGAAGCTTTCTTT
-	TRBD2	TRBJ2-5	TRBV2	CASSELVSGGVSQETQYF	TGTGCCAGCAGTGAATTAGTTAGCGGGGGGGTAAGCCAAGAGACCCAGTACTTC
once	TRBD1	TRBJ1-4	TRBV20-1	CSASLGTGVGEKLFF	TGCAGTGCTAGTTTGGGGACAGGGGTCGGGGAAAAACTGTTTTTT
-	-	TRBJ2-3	TRBV27	CASRHRDFTDTQYF	TGTGCCAGCAGACACAGGGACTTCACAGATACGCAGTATTTT
-	-	TRBJ2-1	TRBV27	CASHSRDAPHNEQFF	TGTGCCAGCCATTCCCGGGACGCTCCCCACAATGAGCAGTTCTTC
-	-	TRBJ2-2	TRBV7-2	CASSLPTNTGELFF	TGTGCCAGCAGCTTGCCCACCAACACCGGGGAGCTGTTTTTT
-	TRBD1	TRBJ1-5	TRBV7-2	CASSLGLRQGDGPQHF	TGTGCCAGCAGCTTAGGGTTAAGACAGGGCGATGGGCCCCAGCATTTT
-	TRBD1	TRBJ2-1	TRBV27	CASSSGQTYNEQFF	TGTGCCAGCAGTTCGGGACAGACCTACAATGAGCAGTTCTTC
-	-	TRBJ1-4	TRBV15	CATSSPGVREKLFF	TGTGCCACCAGCAGTCCGGGGGTCCGGGAAAAACTGTTTTTT
-	TRBD2	TRBJ2-5	TRBV19	CASNQIRASGAMYQETQYF	TGTGCCAGCAACCAAATTAGGGCTAGCGGGGCTATGTACCAAGAGACCCAGTACTTC
-	-	TRBJ1-3	TRBV5-6	CASSPSVSGNTIYF	TGTGCCAGCAGCCCATCTGTCTCTGGAAACACCATATATTTT
-	TRBD1	TRBJ2-1	TRBV19	CASTGVYNEQFF	TGTGCCAGCACAGGGGTCTACAATGAGCAGTTCTTC
-	-	TRBJ2-7	TRBV9	CASSRTADSYEQYF	TGTGCCAGCAGCCGGACAGCCGACTCCTACGAGCAGTACTTC
-	-	TRBJ2-3	TRBV11-2	CASSLGADTQYF	TGTGCCAGCAGCTTAGGGGCAGATACGCAGTATTTT
-	-	TRBJ1-4	TRBV19	CASSSGTLGEKLFF	TGTGCCAGTAGTTCCGGGACACTTGGTGAAAAACTGTTTTTT
once	TRBD1	TRBJ1-5	TRBV28	CASSERQGRNQPQHF	TGTGCCAGCAGTGAACGACAGGGTCGCAATCAGCCCCAGCATTTT